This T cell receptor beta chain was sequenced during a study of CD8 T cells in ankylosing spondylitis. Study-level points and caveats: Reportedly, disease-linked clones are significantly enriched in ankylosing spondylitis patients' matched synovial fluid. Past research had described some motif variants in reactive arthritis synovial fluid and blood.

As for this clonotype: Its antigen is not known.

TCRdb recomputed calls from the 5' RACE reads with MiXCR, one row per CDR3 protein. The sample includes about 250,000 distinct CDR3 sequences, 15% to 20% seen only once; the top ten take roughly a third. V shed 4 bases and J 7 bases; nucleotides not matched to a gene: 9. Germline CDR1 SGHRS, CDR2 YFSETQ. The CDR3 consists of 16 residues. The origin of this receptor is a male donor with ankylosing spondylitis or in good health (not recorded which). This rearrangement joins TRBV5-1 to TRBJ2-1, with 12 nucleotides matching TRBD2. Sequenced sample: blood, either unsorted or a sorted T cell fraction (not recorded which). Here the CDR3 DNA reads TGCGCCAGCAGCCCTGACACCGGACTAGCGGGAAATGAGCAGTTCTTC. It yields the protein CASSPDTGLAGNEQFF. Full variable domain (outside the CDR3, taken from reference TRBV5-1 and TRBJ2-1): KAGVTQTPRYLIKTRGQQVTLSCSPISGHRSVSWYQQTPGQGLQFLFEYFSETQRNKGNFPGRFSGRQFSNSRSEMNVSTLELGDSALYLCASSPDTGLAGNEQFFGPGTRLTVL.